The sequence of this TCR beta chain was determined in a study of T cell repertoires in cytomegalovirus infection. Looking at the study overall: Peptides in the study included HLA-C-restricted and HLA-B-restricted CMV epitopes. TCR beta signatures that were public indicated CMV infection and matching HLA type. Study results and limitations: HLA-C-restricted CMV clonotypes gave the most frequent clonotype in two of eight donors.

There are 14 residues in the CDR3. Germline V CDR1 and CDR2: DFQATT, SNEGSKA (reference sequence). V dropped 1 base and J dropped 3; count of bases not matched to a gene: 2. One entry per CDR3 protein results from TCRdb running MiXCR on the reads. The sample has 43,000 or so distinct CDR3 sequences; roughly 18% are singletons. On this clonotype itself: Its specificity is unknown.

This receptor was obtained from a human donor in good health (CMV status not recorded). Some clones in this sample may be carry-over from other donors' samples. The gene calls are TRBV20-1 and TRBJ1-1; 10 positions match TRBD1. The material sequenced was CD8+ T cells from cultured PBMCs, taken from culture after CMV antigen stimulation. CDR3 DNA sequence: TGCAGTGCTAGAGGCGGGACAGGGGACACTGAAGCTTTCTTT. It is translated as CSARGGTGDTEAFF.